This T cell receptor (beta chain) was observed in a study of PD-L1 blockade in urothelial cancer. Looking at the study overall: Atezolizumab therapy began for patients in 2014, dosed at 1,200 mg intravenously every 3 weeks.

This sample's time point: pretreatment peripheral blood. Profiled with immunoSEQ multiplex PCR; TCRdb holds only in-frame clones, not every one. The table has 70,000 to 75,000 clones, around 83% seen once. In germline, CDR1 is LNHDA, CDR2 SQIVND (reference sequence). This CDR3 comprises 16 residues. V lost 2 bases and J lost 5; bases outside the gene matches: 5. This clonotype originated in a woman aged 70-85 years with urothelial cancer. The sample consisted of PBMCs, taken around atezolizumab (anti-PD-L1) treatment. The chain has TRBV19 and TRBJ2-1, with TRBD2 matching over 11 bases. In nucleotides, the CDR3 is TGTGCCAGTAGTATATGGGCTAGCGGGGGGAACAATGAGCAGTTCTTC. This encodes CASSIWASGGNNEQFF.